The following is a T cell receptor (beta chain) sequence with its context. There is no known antigen for this receptor. The record has no base qualities; no much larger clone is one base away. Collaborating institutions collected whole blood in K2EDTA tubes following their own protocols. For TCRbeta analysis, collaborator samples were shipped as frozen whole blood, as isolated PBMCs, or as DNA extracted from either sample type. TCRbeta CDR3 regions were amplified from genomic DNA using the immunoSEQ Assay, a bias-controlled multiplex PCR. Regarding the original processing steps: Nucleated cell counts per sample were estimated from amplification of reference gene primers within the assay. To quantify the absolute abundance of each unique TCRbeta CDR3 rearrangement, sequence reads were collapsed and filtered. For each sample, productive Simpson clonality was calculated as the square root of Simpson's diversity index across productive rearrangements. As stored in TCRdb, this immuneACCESS dataset retains in-frame rearrangements with V and J assigned. A fraction of the clones does not appear; measured against another copy, unresolved V genes explain less than half of the discrepancy, and the remainder lacks a known reason. That table gives V, J and clone size, and the DNA gave D and trimming. A total of some 73,000 clones appear in this sample, about 80% of them only once. The ten top clones hold under 30% of the sample.

This entry belongs to a study of blood T cell repertoires in COVID-19 (dated by TCRdb to about 2020). Turning to the overall study: Samples from collaborators originated in the United States, Italy and Spain and spanned both the acute and convalescent phases of COVID-19. The prospective study material was composed of cDNA or gDNA derived from T cells, B-cell-depleted T cells, or PBMCs. The dataset comprised deeply sampled blood TCRbeta repertoires from subjects exposed to, actively infected with, or recovered from COVID-19. The repertoires were released in a freely available public database meant as a resource for research on the immune response to SARS-CoV-2. The samples were drawn from two sources: the first 160 participants of the ongoing ImmuneRACE study, and over 950 subjects contributed by 6 global collaborators. The sample metadata nearly always contained a de-identified subject ID, COVID-19 status, age in years and sex. Where HLA class I and class II types were available, the types were taken from metadata supplied by the sample provider, not from assay-based typing. Overall study results and their limits: The quantity of clinical and demographic metadata differed by source and by participant and was supplied without curation.

From V the trimming removes 6 bases and from J it removes 1 base, while the gene matches leave 5 bases of the junction unaccounted for. CDR1 SGHDT and CDR2 YYEEEE were looked up in the germline V gene. From the cysteine through the phenylalanine, the CDR3 covers 15 amino acids. The CDR3 DNA has 45 bases and is translated from base 1. Sequenced sample: peripheral blood. The chain was built from TRBV5-6 and TRBJ2-3; 10 central nucleotides agree with TRBD2. The receptor's source is a human donor in a cohort sampled during active COVID-19. The CDR3 region reads CASILLAGGTDTQYF. The DNA sequence is as follows: TGTGCCAGCATCCTTCTAGCGGGGGGCACAGATACGCAGTATTTT.